Described below is a single T cell receptor beta chain sequence and its context. These data come from a study of cytomegalovirus exposure and HLA in healthy donors. Germline V gene sequence: CDR1 MGHRA, CDR2 YSYEKL. Trimming shortened V by 3 bases and J by 1 base, and 7 bases separated the two germline ends. The CDR3 is 14 amino acids. The PCR had 60 Vbeta and 13 Jbeta primers. The table came from immunoSEQ multiplex PCR; TCRdb's copy has only in-frame clones and leaves some out. The sample carries some 270,000 clones, around 90% recorded once. This clonotype originated in a girl between 2 and 10 years old in good health and CMV-seronegative. The chain is built from TRBV4-1 and TRBJ2-1; D unclear. Sequencing was carried out using PBMCs. The CDR3 DNA reads as TGCGCCAGCAGCCAGCAGGCTTCCTACAATGAGCAGTTCTTC. Translating it yields CASSQQASYNEQFF.